In its sample, the clone carrying this T cell receptor beta chain was seen a few times. The authors ran a second PCR of about 6 to 11 cycles using a sample-barcoded 5' primer and a J-beta primer mix. TCRdb processed the 5' RACE reads anew with MiXCR; each CDR3 protein has one entry. Found here are about 1.4 million distinct CDR3 sequences, 59% of them singletons; the top ten hold 6.7%. This entry belongs to a study of blood T cells in healthy people across ages. Trimming pared 0 bases from V and 5 bases from J, leaving 21 bases between. From germline, CDR1 is LGHDT and CDR2 YNNKEL (reference sequence). The CDR3 contains 18 residues.

The receptor was derived from a man between 18 and 35 years old in good health. The gene calls are TRBV3-1 and TRBJ2-3; TRBD2 might be the D (5 bases). Sequenced: blood. The CDR3 loop reads CASSQDGRGAQAGDTQYF. The DNA for the CDR3 is TGTGCCAGCAGCCAAGACGGCCGGGGAGCGCAGGCGGGAGATACGCAGTATTTT.